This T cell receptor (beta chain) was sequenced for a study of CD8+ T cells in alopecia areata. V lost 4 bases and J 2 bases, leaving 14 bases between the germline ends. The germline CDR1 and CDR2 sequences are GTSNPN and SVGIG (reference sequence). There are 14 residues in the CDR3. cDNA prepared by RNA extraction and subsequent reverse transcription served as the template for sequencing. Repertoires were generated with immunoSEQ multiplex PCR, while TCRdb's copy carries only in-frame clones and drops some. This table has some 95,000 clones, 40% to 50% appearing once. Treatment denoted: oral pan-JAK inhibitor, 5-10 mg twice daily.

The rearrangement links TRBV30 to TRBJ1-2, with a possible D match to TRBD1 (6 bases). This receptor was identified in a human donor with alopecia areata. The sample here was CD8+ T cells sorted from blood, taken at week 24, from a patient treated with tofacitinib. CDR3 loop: CAWNAGTLNYGYTF. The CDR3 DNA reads TGTGCCTGGAATGCCGGGACACTCAACTATGGCTACACCTTC.